The next 24 T cell receptor beta chains were all read from a single sample in a study of technical replicates of blood from several donors. Only in-frame clones appear in the TCRdb table, and some are missing; sequencing was by immunoSEQ multiplex PCR. The table shows about 100,000 clones, with around 95% occurring only once. The sequencing sample was made of T cells isolated from PBMCs. The receptors stem from a human donor in good health.

This clone came up once. The chain couples TRBV6-5 to TRBJ1-5; D may be TRBD1 (5 bases). In germline, CDR1 is MNHEY, CDR2 SVGAGI. The CDR3 spans 15 residues. V was pared by 0 bases and J by 7 bases, with 13 bases between. The CDR3 here is CASSYSWGVGQPQHF. The DNA of the CDR3 is TGTGCCAGCAGTTACTCCTGGGGGGTCGGGCAGCCCCAGCATTTT.

V and J are TRBV2 and TRBJ2-3, with 9 bases matching TRBD2. Germline trimming cut 8 bases from V and 1 base from J; bases unmatched to any gene: 7. CDR1 and CDR2 (germline): SNHLY, FYNNEI. The CDR3 extends over 15 amino acids. The CDR3 DNA reads as TGTGCCAGCCGGGGCGCGGGGGGGGGCACAGATACGCAGTATTTT. This translates into CASRGAGGGTDTQYF.

The V call is TRBV27, the J call TRBJ2-5; 8 bases match TRBD1. Germline lookup yields CDR1 MNHEY and CDR2 SMNVEV (reference sequence). CDR3 length equals 17 residues. V was pared by 0 bases and J by 1 base, with 7 bases of the junction left unmatched. CDR3 nucleotides: TGTGCCAGCAGTTTATCGGGAACAGGGGGTGCCCAAGAGACCCAGTACTTC. Its translation: CASSLSGTGGAQETQYF.

V gene TRBV9 combines with J gene TRBJ2-3; D perhaps matches TRBD2 (6 bases). CDR3 size: 17 residues. V lost 0 bases and J 3 bases, leaving 17 bases between the germline ends. Germline lookup yields CDR1 SGDLS and CDR2 YYNGEE. The CDR3 reads CASSVDGPALATDTQYF. CDR3 coding DNA: TGTGCCAGCAGCGTAGACGGTCCAGCTCTAGCGACAGATACGCAGTATTTT.

The chain carries TRBV7-6 and TRBJ2-7; D call uncertain. V dropped 3 bases and J dropped 6 bases, with 12 bases sitting between them. This CDR3 is built from 13 residues. Germline CDR1 and CDR2: SGHVS and FNYEAQ. Here the CDR3 DNA reads TGTGCCAGCAGCTTTGAGAGTAGTCCCGAGCAGTACTTC. Amino acid sequence: CASSFESSPEQYF.

The V and J genes are TRBV29-1 and TRBJ2-3, with 9 bases fitting TRBD2. Germline lookup yields CDR1 SQVTM and CDR2 ANQGSEA. V trimming: 0 bases; J trimming: 3 bases; junction bases outside the gene matches: 4. The CDR3 length is 15 residues. The CDR3 region is CSVEEGLAGTDTQYF. In DNA form, the CDR3 reads TGCAGCGTTGAAGAAGGTCTAGCGGGAACAGATACGCAGTATTTT.

The V call is TRBV4-1, the J call TRBJ2-3; 9 bases match TRBD2. V shed 4 bases and J 4 bases; nucleotides not matched to a gene: 12. The V gene's germline CDR1 is MGHRA and CDR2 YSYEKL. This CDR3 is built from 17 residues. The DNA for the CDR3 is TGCGCCAGCAGCCGAGCCCCTCCTAGCGGGGTGGCAGATACGCAGTATTTT. Amino acid sequence: CASSRAPPSGVADTQYF.

The V call is TRBV7-7, the J call TRBJ2-3; TRBD2 might be the D (6 bases). The germline V gene has CDR1 SSHAT and CDR2 FNYEAQ (reference sequence). V lost 1 base to trimming and J lost 1 base, with 12 bases between them. This CDR3 contains 16 residues. CDR3 amino acids: CASSLGTPGGTDTQYF. CDR3 sequence (DNA): TGTGCCAGCAGCTTAGGGACCCCGGGGGGCACAGATACGCAGTATTTT.

The table lists this clone with a few counts. The gene calls are TRBV4-2 and TRBJ1-5; D perhaps matches TRBD1 (5 bases). The V gene lost 0 bases and the J gene lost 0 bases, with 12 bases spanning the gap. Germline CDR1 and CDR2: LGHNA and YNFKEQ. The CDR3 covers 17 residues. The DNA for the CDR3 is TGTGCCAGCAGCCAAGAAATGGGGGGGTATAGCAATCAGCCCCAGCATTTT. Protein product: CASSQEMGGYSNQPQHF.

The chain uses TRBV19 and TRBJ1-2, with D perhaps TRBD1 (6 bases). The CDR3 has 12 amino acids. Trimming shortened V by 7 bases and J by 3 bases, and 9 bases separated the two germline ends. Germline lookup yields CDR1 LNHDA and CDR2 SQIVND (reference sequence). The CDR3, as DNA: TGTGCCAGTAATAGACAGGACTATGGCTACACCTTC. The encoded protein is CASNRQDYGYTF.

The genes are TRBV27 and TRBJ2-3; no firm D call. The germline V gene encodes CDR1 MNHEY and CDR2 SMNVEV (reference sequence). V lost 1 base and J 2 bases, leaving 13 bases between the germline ends. This CDR3 has 16 residues. The CDR3 DNA reads TGTGCCAGCAGTTTATTGGTGGGTGGAGACACAGATACGCAGTATTTT. It translates to CASSLLVGGDTDTQYF.

This clone was recorded once. This chain links TRBV5-6 with TRBJ1-2, with D perhaps matching TRBD1 (6 bases). CDR1 is SGHDT and CDR2 is YYEEEE in the germline V gene. This CDR3 comprises 18 residues. Deletions cut 3 bases from V and 0 bases from J, with 21 bases between. CDR3: CASSSLGQGQGANYGYTF. The CDR3 DNA is TGTGCCAGCAGCTCGCTCGGGCAGGGGCAGGGAGCTAACTATGGCTACACCTTC. Full variable domain (missing parts from reference TRBV5-6 and TRBJ1-2): DAGVTQSPTHLIKTRGQQVTLRCSPKSGHDTVSWYQQALGQGPQFIFQYYEEEERQRGNFPDRFSGHQFPNYSSELNVNALLLGDSALYLCASSSLGQGQGANYGYTFGSGTRLTVV.

This clone has only one observation. This rearrangement joins TRBV10-3 to TRBJ2-6; D is unclear. The germline V gene encodes CDR1 ENHRY and CDR2 SYGVKD. Trimming left V 4 bases short and J 4 bases short, with 5 bases between. The CDR3 length is 13 residues. In nucleotides, the CDR3 is TGTGCCATCAGTGGGCAGGGGGCCAACGTCCTGACTTTC. Translation gives CAISGQGANVLTF.

The chain has TRBV28 and TRBJ2-1, with TRBD2 matching over 10 bases. Germline lookup yields CDR1 MDHEN and CDR2 SYDVKM. V dropped 4 bases and J dropped 11; count of bases not matched to a gene: 5. The CDR3 runs 13 residues. The CDR3 protein is CASSSGLANKQFF. CDR3 DNA sequence: TGTGCCAGCAGTTCGGGACTAGCGAACAAGCAGTTCTTC.

The chain combines TRBV27 with TRBJ1-2, with D maybe TRBD1 (5 bases). CDR3 size: 13 residues. Germline CDR1 and CDR2: MNHEY and SMNVEV (reference sequence). V was pared by 0 bases and J by 3 bases, with 5 bases between. The CDR3 spells CASSLSTDYGYTF. CDR3 sequence (DNA): TGTGCCAGCAGTTTATCGACAGACTATGGCTACACCTTC.

The chain is built from TRBV23-1 and TRBJ1-2; D gene unclear. TRBV23-1 qualifies as an ORF whose function is uncertain. CDR3 length: 17 amino acids. V shed 2 bases and J shed 0 bases, with 16 bases lying between them. DNA for the CDR3: TGCGCCAGCAGTCAAGGGGAGGGATTCGGTCCTAACTATGGCTACACCTTC. This gives the protein CASSQGEGFGPNYGYTF.

The J gene is TRBJ2-1, the V gene TRBV11-3, with 9 bases aligning to TRBD2. Trimming took 1 base from V and 5 from J; bases not matched to a gene: 12. The CDR3 contains 18 residues. Germline assignment: CDR1 SGHNT and CDR2 YENEEA. CDR3 loop: CASSLGASGIARDNEQFF. The CDR3 DNA sequence: TGTGCCAGCAGCTTAGGGGCTAGCGGGATCGCCAGGGACAATGAGCAGTTCTTC.

The CDR3 DNA follows: TGTGCCAGTAGTATACAGGGGCTGGGGTACAATGAGCAGTTCTTC. This encodes CASSIQGLGYNEQFF. The genes are TRBV19 and TRBJ2-1; a weak D match, TRBD1 (6 bases). V was shortened by 2 bases and J by 4 bases, with 12 bases between the two germline ends. Germline CDR1 LNHDA, CDR2 SQIVND (reference sequence). The CDR3 is made up of 15 amino acids.

The J gene is TRBJ1-5, the V gene TRBV7-2, with 9 nucleotides matching TRBD1. Germline values: CDR1 SGHTA, CDR2 FQGNSA. V shed 1 base and J 6 bases; nucleotides not matched to a gene: 4. The CDR3 totals 15 residues. The CDR3 region is CASSLDGTGRQPQHF. The CDR3 DNA follows: TGTGCCAGCAGCTTAGATGGGACAGGGCGTCAGCCCCAGCATTTT.

The rearrangement links TRBV10-3 to TRBJ2-7, with 8 bases aligning to TRBD2. Germline values: CDR1 ENHRY, CDR2 SYGVKD. Trimming at V came to 9 bases and at J to 6 bases, leaving 7 bases not matched to a gene. This CDR3 comprises 12 residues. The CDR3 sequence: CAIAGTSLEQYF. The CDR3 DNA reads as TGTGCCATTGCCGGGACTAGTCTCGAGCAGTACTTC.

The J gene is TRBJ1-2, the V gene TRBV5-8; D gene unclear. The CDR3 covers 14 residues. Trimming removed 0 bases from V and 2 bases from J, with 8 bases in between. CDR1 and CDR2 (germline): SGHTS, YDEGEE. CDR3 in DNA: TGTGCCAGCAGCTTGGCGGTCATCAACTATGGCTACACCTTC. Translation: CASSLAVINYGYTF.

The chain links TRBV7-3 to TRBJ2-1; 13 positions agree with TRBD2. The germline CDR1 and CDR2 sequences are SGHTA and FQGTGA. The CDR3 covers 14 residues. The ends lost 5 bases at V and 11 bases at J; junction bases unmatched: 6. Here the CDR3 DNA reads TGTGCCAGCAGCCCCGGGACTAGCGGGGCACAGCAGTTCTTC. It codes for CASSPGTSGAQQFF.

The chain joins TRBV5-4 to TRBJ2-7, with TRBD2 matching 7 bases. Trimming at V came to 0 bases and at J to 3 bases, leaving 3 bases not matched to a gene. Germline CDR1 reads SGHNT; CDR2 reads YYREEE (reference sequence). CDR3 length: 14 residues. The CDR3 nucleotides read TGTGCCAGCAGCTTGGTTGGCGGGAGCTACGAGCAGTACTTC. Protein: CASSLVGGSYEQYF.

This chain joins TRBV2 and TRBJ2-5; 8 nucleotides match TRBD1. V shed 7 bases, J shed 4 bases, and the junction held 5 bases outside the gene matches. CDR1 and CDR2 from the germline V gene are SNHLY and FYNNEI. The CDR3 runs 13 residues. The CDR3 bases are TGTGCCAGCAATCAGGGGGCCCGAGAGACCCAGTACTTC. It specifies CASNQGARETQYF. Together with reference TRBV2 and TRBJ2-5, the CDR3 gives the full variable domain: EPEVTQTPSHQVTQMGQEVILRCVPISNHLYFYWYRQILGQKVEFLVSFYNNEISEKSEIFDDQFSVERPDGSNFTLKIRSTKLEDSAMYFCASNQGARETQYFGPGTRLLVL.